The 6 T cell receptor beta chains given below trace back to one sample, sequenced in a study of a mutant IDH1 vaccine in newly diagnosed glioma. Data came from immunoSEQ multiplex PCR; TCRdb stores just in-frame clones and leaves some out. The sample contains around 23,000 clones, approximately 88% of which appear only once. Antigens for these TCRs are unknown. Time point reported: week 47, end of study. Topical imiquimod accompanied each vaccine dose, which consisted of 300 ug of mutant IDH1 20-mer peptide. The sample was PBMCs, taken from a glioma patient whose treatment included an IDH1 peptide vaccine. All receptors derive from a middle-aged man with glioma.

This chain links TRBV5-6 with TRBJ2-6; D unclear. CDR1 and CDR2 from the germline V gene are SGHDT and YYEEEE. V was pared by 4 bases and J by 0 bases, with 17 bases between. The CDR3 totals 18 residues. As DNA, the CDR3 is TGTGCCAGCAGCCCTCTGCGAGTACACCACTCTGGGGCCAACGTCCTGACTTTC. Amino acids: CASSPLRVHHSGANVLTF.

A few counts support this clone. CDR3 amino acids: CAVRKIGTPEAFF. CDR3 sequence (DNA): TGTGCCGTTAGGAAAATCGGGACTCCTGAAGCTTTCTTT. V is TRBV10-3 and J is TRBJ1-1; possible D gene TRBD1, 5 bases. The germline CDR1 and CDR2 sequences are ENHRY and SYGVKD. The CDR3 has 13 amino acids. V was clipped by 11 bases and J by 6 bases, with 19 bases between them.

The genes are TRBV21-1 and TRBJ2-1. TRBV21-1 is termed a pseudogene. The CDR3 spans 16 residues. The CDR3 bases are TGTGCCAGCAGCACACTCAGGGAGAGCTCCTACAATGAGCAGTTCTTC. Its protein is CASSTLRESSYNEQFF.

V usage is TRBV6-4 and J usage is TRBJ2-2, with 10 bases fitting TRBD2. This CDR3 spans 16 amino acids. CDR1 and CDR2 (germline): MRHNA, SNTAGT. V shed 4 bases and J 6 bases; nucleotides not matched to a gene: 8. The CDR3 bases are TGTGCCAGCAGTGGGGGCCTAGCGGGAGACCCCGGGGAGCTGTTTTTT. Protein product: CASSGGLAGDPGELFF.

The J gene is TRBJ2-7, the V gene TRBV7-2, with D unresolved. There are 17 residues in the CDR3. Germline V gene lookup returns CDR1 SGHTA and CDR2 FQGNSA. The germline V and J ends were trimmed by 3 bases and 4 bases, with 22 bases remaining between them. CDR3 sequence (DNA): TGTGCCAGCAGCTTTCCAAATGAGGTCCGCTCTTATTACGAGCAGTACTTC. This translates into CASSFPNEVRSYYEQYF.

The CDR3 DNA is TGCAGCGTGAAGGAAGTGACAGCACAGGGCGAGCAGTACTTC. Its translation is CSVKEVTAQGEQYF. This rearrangement joins TRBV29-1 to TRBJ2-7; TRBD1 is a possible D gene (6 bases). Germline V gene lookup returns CDR1 SQVTM and CDR2 ANQGSEA. V lost 6 bases and J lost 6, with 21 bases in between. The CDR3 spans 14 residues.